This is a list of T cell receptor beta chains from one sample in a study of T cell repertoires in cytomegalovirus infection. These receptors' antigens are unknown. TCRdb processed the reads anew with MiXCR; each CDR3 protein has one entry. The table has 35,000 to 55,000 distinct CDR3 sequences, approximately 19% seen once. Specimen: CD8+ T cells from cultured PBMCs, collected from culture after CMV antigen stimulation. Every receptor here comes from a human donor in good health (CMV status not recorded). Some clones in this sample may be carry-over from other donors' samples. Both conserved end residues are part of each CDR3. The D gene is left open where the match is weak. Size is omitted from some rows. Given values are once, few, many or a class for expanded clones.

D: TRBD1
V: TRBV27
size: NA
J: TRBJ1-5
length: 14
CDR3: CASSLADRGQPQHF
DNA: TGTGCCAGCAGTTTAGCGGACAGGGGCCAGCCCCAGCATTTT

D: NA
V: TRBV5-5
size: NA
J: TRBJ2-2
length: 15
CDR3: CASSLGTTNTGELFF
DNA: TGTGCCAGCAGCTTAGGTACTACGAACACCGGGGAGCTGTTTTTT

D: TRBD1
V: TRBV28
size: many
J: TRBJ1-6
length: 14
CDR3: CASITDRTHSPLHF
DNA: TGTGCCAGCATAACGGACAGGACACATTCACCCCTCCACTTT

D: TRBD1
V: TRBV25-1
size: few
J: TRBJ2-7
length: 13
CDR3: CASSRTGGYEQYF
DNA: TGTGCCAGCAGTAGGACAGGGGGATACGAGCAGTACTTC

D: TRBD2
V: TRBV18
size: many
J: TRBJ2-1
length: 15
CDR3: CASSPTGLAIGEQFF
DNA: TGTGCCAGCTCACCCACGGGACTAGCGATAGGGGAGCAGTTCTTC

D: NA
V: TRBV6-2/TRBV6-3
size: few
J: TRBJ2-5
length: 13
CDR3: CASRRTVPETQYF
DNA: TGTGCCAGCAGACGGACGGTACCGGAGACCCAGTACTTC

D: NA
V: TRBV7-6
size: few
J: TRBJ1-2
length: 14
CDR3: CASSLSEGYYGYTF
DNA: TGTGCCAGCAGCTTAAGCGAGGGCTACTATGGCTACACCTTC

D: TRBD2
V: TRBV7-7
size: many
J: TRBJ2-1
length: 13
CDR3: CASSFGLGNEQFF
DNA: TGTGCTAGCAGCTTCGGACTAGGGAATGAGCAGTTCTTC

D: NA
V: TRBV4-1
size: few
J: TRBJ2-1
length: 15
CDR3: CASSQDLGSGDEQFF
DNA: TGCGCCAGCAGCCAAGATTTGGGGTCCGGGGATGAGCAGTTCTTC

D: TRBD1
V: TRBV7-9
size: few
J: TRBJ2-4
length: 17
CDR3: CASSTDRGSETKNIQYF
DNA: TGTGCCAGCAGCACCGACAGGGGAAGCGAGACCAAAAACATTCAGTACTTC

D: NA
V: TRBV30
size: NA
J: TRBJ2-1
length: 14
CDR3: CAWSGDSRYNEQFF
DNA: TGTGCCTGGAGTGGCGATAGCAGGTACAATGAGCAGTTCTTC

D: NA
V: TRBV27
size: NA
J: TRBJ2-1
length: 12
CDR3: CANSSLEGEQFF
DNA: TGTGCCAACAGTTCCCTCGAGGGTGAGCAGTTCTTC

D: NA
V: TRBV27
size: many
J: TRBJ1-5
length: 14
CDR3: CASSPGTENQPQHF
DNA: TGTGCCAGCAGCCCCGGGACGGAGAATCAGCCCCAGCATTTT

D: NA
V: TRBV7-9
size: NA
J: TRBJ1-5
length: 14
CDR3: CASSLGGRNQPQHF
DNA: TGTGCCAGCAGCTTAGGGGGGCGCAATCAGCCCCAGCATTTT

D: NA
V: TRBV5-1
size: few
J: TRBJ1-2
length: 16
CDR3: CASSPRDVGDLYGYTF
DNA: TGCGCCAGCAGCCCCCGGGACGTCGGAGATCTCTATGGCTACACCTTC

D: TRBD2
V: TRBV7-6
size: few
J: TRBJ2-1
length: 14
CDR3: CASSLTLLGGGEFF
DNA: TGTGCCAGCAGCTTGACCCTGCTTGGGGGGGGGGAGTTCTTC

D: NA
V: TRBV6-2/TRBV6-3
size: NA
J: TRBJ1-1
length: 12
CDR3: CASSPLGAKAFF
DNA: TGTGCCAGCAGCCCCTTGGGGGCAAAAGCTTTCTTT

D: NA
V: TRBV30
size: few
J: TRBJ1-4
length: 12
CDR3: CAWSPYNEKLFF
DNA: TGTGCCTGGAGTCCCTATAATGAAAAACTGTTTTTT

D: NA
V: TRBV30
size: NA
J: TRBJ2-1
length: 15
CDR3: CAQHLVTGGYNEQFF
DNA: TGTGCCCAGCATCTCGTAACTGGCGGGTACAATGAGCAGTTCTTC

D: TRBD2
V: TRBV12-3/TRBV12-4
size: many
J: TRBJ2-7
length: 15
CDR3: CASSLGASGSSEQYF
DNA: TGTGCCAGCAGTTTAGGGGCTAGCGGGTCGTCCGAGCAGTACTTC